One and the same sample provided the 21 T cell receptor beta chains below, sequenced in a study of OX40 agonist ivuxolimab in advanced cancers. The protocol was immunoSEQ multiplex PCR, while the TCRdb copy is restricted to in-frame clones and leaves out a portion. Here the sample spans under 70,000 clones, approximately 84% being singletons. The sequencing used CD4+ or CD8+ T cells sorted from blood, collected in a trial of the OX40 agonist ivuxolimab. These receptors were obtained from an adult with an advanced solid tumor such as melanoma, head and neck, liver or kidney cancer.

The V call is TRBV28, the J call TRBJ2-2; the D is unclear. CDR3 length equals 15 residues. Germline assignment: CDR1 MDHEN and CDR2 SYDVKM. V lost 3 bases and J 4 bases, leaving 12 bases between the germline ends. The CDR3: CASSLVWVGTGELFF. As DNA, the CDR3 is TGTGCCAGCAGTTTGGTGTGGGTTGGCACCGGGGAGCTGTTTTTT.

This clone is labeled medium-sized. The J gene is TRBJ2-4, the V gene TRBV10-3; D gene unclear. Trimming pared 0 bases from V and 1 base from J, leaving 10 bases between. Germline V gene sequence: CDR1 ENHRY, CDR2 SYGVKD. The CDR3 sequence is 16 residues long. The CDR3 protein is CAISESGEGAKNIQYF. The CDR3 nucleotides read TGTGCCATCAGTGAGTCTGGGGAAGGGGCCAAAAACATTCAGTACTTC.

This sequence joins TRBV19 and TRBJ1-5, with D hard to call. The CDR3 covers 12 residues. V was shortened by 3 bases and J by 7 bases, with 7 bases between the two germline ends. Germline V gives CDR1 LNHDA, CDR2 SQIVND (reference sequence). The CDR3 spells CASSMVGQPQHF. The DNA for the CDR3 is TGTGCCAGTAGTATGGTAGGCCAGCCCCAGCATTTT.

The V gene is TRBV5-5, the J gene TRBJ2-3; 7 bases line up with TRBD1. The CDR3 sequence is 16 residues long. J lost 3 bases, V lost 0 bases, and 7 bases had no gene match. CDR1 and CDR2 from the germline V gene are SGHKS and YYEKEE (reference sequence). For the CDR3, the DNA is TGTGCCAGCAGCTTGGGACAGGGTGGAATGACAGATACGCAGTATTTT. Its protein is CASSLGQGGMTDTQYF.

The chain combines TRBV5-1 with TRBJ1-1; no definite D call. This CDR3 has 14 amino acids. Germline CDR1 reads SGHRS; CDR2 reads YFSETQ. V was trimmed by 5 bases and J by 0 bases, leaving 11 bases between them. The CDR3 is CASSYRGVNTEAFF. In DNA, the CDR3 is TGCGCCAGCAGTTACCGTGGGGTGAACACTGAAGCTTTCTTT.

CDR3 amino acids: CASTTGNNEKLFF. The CDR3, as DNA: TGTGCCAGTACCACGGGTAATAATGAAAAACTGTTTTTT. The chain recombines TRBV19 with TRBJ1-4; D not resolved. Trimming left V 7 bases short and J 4 bases short, with 10 bases between. Germline values: CDR1 LNHDA, CDR2 SQIVND (reference sequence). This CDR3 is 13 amino acids long.

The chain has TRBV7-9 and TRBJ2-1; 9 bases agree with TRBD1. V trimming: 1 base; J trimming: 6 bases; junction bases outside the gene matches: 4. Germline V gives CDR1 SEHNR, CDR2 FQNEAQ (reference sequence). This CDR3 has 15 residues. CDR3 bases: TGTGCCAGCAGCTTAGTTTGGGACAGGGCCAATGAGCAGTTCTTC. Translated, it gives CASSLVWDRANEQFF. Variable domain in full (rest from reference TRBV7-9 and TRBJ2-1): DTGVSQNPRHKITKRGQNVTFRCDPISEHNRLYWYRQTLGQGPEFLTYFQNEAQLEKSRLLSDRFSAERPKGSFSTLEIQRTEQGDSAMYLCASSLVWDRANEQFFGPGTRLTVL.

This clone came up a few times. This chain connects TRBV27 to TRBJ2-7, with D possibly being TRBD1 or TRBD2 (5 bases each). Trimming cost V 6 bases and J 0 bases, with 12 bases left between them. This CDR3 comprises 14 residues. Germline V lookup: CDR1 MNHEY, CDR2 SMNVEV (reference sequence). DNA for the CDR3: TGTGCCAGCAGACGAAAGGGGAGCTCCTACGAGCAGTACTTC. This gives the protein CASRRKGSSYEQYF.

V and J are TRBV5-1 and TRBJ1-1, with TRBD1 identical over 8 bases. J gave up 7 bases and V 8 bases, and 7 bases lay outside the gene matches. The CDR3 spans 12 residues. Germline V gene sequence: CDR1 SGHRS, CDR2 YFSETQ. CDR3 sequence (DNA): TGCGCCAGTGGAGGACAGGGCTTTGAAGCTTTCTTT. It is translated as CASGGQGFEAFF.

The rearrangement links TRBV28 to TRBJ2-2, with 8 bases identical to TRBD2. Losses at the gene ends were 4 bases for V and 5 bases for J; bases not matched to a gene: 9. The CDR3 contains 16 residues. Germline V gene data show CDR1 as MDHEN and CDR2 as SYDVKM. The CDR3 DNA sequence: TGTGCCAGCAGTTCTCAAGCGGGAGTGGAGACCGGGGAGCTGTTTTTT. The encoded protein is CASSSQAGVETGELFF.

The CDR3 DNA sequence: TGTGCCAGCGGAAATCTCGAGACCCAGTACTTC. This gives the protein CASGNLETQYF. V is TRBV6-5 and J is TRBJ2-5, with no clear D. The germline V and J ends were trimmed by 8 bases and 5 bases, with 9 bases remaining between them. The CDR3 contains 11 residues. Germline loops: CDR1 MNHEY, CDR2 SVGAGI.

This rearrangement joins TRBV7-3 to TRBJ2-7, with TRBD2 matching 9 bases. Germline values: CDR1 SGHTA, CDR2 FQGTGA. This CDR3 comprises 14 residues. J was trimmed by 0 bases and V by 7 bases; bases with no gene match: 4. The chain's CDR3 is CASKRGAVSYEQYF. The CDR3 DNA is TGTGCCAGCAAGCGGGGGGCCGTCTCCTACGAGCAGTACTTC.

As DNA, the CDR3 is TGTGCCAGCAGCCGAAGCGGGGGGGCGGATACGCAGTATTTT. It yields the protein CASSRSGGADTQYF. The chain couples TRBV7-8 to TRBJ2-3; 10 bases match TRBD2. J lost 6 bases, V lost 5 bases, and 5 bases had no gene match. Per germline, CDR1 SGHVS and CDR2 FQNEAQ. The CDR3 extends over 14 amino acids.

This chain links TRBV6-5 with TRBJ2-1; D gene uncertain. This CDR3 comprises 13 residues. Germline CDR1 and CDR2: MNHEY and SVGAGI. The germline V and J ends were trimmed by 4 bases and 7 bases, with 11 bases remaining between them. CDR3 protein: CASSFGLGNEQFF. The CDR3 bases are TGTGCCAGCAGTTTTGGGCTGGGGAATGAGCAGTTCTTC.

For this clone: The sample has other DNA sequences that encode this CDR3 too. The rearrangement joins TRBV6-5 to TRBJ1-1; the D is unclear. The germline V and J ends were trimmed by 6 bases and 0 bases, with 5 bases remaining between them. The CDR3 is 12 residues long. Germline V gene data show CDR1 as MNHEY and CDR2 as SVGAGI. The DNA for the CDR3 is TGTGCCAGCAGACGACTGAACACTGAAGCTTTCTTT. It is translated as CASRRLNTEAFF.

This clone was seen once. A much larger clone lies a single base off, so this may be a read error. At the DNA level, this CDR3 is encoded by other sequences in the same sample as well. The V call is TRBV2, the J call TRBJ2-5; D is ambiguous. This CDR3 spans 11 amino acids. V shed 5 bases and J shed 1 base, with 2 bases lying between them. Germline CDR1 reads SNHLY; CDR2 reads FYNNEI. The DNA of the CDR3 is TGTGCCAGCAGTCCCCAAGAGACCCAGTACTTC. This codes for CASSPQETQYF.

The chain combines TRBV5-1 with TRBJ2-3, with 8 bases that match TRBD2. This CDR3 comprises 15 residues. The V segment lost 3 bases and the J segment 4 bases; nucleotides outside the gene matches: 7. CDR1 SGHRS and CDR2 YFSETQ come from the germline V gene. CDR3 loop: CASSSGLAWADTQYF. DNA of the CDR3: TGCGCCAGCAGCTCCGGACTAGCTTGGGCAGATACGCAGTATTTT. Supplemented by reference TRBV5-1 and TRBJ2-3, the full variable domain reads KAGVTQTPRYLIKTRGQQVTLSCSPISGHRSVSWYQQTPGQGLQFLFEYFSETQRNKGNFPGRFSGRQFSNSRSEMNVSTLELGDSALYLCASSSGLAWADTQYFGPGTRLTVL.

The CDR3 is CASSVQSGGNNSPLHF. Written as DNA, the CDR3 is TGTGCCAGCAGCGTACAATCAGGGGGAAATAATTCACCCCTCCACTTT. This rearrangement joins TRBV9 to TRBJ1-6, with TRBD1 identical over 7 bases. After removal of 1 base from V and 5 bases from J, the junction contained 6 bases not matched to a gene. Germline lookup yields CDR1 SGDLS and CDR2 YYNGEE. The CDR3 length is 16 residues.

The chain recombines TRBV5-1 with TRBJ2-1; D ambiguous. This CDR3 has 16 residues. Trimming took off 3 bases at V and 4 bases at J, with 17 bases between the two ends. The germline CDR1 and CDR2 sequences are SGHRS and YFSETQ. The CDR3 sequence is CASSSLEDARYNEQFF. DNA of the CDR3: TGCGCCAGCAGCTCCCTTGAGGACGCCCGATACAATGAGCAGTTCTTC.

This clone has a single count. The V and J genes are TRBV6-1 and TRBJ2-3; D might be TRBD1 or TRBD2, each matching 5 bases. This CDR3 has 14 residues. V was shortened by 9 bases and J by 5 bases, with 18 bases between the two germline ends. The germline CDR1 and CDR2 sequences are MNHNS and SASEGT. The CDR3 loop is CASRRLGAGDTQYF. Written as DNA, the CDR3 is TGTGCCAGTCGACGCCTAGGGGCGGGAGATACGCAGTATTTT.

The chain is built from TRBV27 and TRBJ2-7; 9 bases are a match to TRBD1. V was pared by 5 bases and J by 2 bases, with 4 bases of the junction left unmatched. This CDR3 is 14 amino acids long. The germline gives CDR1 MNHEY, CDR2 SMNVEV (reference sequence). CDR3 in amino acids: CASSTRQGAYEQYF. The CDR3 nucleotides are TGTGCCAGCAGTACTCGACAGGGGGCCTACGAGCAGTACTTC.